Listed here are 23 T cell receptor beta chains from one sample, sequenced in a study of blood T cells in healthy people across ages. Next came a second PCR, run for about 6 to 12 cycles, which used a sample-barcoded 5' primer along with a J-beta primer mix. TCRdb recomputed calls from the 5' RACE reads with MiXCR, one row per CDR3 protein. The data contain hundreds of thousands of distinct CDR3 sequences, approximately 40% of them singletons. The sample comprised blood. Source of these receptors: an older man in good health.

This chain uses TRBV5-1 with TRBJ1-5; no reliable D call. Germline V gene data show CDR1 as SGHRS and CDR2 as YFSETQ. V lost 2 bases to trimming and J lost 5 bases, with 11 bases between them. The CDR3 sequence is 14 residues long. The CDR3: CASSLTPADQPQHF. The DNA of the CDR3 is TGCGCCAGCAGCTTAACCCCGGCGGATCAGCCCCAGCATTTT.

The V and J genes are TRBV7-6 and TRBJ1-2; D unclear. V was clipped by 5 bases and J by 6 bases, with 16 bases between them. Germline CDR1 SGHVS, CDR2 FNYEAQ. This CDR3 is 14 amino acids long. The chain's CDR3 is CASSRTTEPDGYTF. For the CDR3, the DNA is TGTGCCAGCAGCCGTACGACGGAGCCGGATGGCTACACCTTC.

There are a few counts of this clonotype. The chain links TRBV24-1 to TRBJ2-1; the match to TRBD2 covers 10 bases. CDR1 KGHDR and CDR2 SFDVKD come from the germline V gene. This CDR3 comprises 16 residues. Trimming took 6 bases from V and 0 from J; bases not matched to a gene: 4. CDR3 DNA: TGTGCCACCAGTTTAACTAGCGGGACCTCCTACAATGAGCAGTTCTTC. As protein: CATSLTSGTSYNEQFF.

For the CDR3, the DNA is TGTGCCAGCAGACCCACCCTCCTAGCCGCGGGAGAGACCCAGTACTTC. Its translation is CASRPTLLAAGETQYF. The V gene is TRBV5-6, the J gene TRBJ2-5; the D gene is possibly TRBD2 (5 bases). From germline, CDR1 is SGHDT and CDR2 YYEEEE. V lost 5 bases, J lost 4 bases, and 21 bases lay in between. The CDR3 extends over 16 amino acids.

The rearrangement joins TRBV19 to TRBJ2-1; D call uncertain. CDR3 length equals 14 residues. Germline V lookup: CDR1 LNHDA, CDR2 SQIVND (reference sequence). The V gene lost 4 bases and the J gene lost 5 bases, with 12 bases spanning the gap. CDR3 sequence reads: CASSTVTDNNEQFF. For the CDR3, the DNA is TGTGCCAGTAGTACCGTAACAGATAACAATGAGCAGTTCTTC.

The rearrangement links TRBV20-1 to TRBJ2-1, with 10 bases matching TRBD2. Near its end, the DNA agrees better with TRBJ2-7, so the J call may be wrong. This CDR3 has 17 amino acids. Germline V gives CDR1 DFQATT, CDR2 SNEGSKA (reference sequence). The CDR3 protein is CSARGLAGAGTYNEQYF. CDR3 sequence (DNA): TGCAGTGCTAGGGGGCTAGCGGGAGCAGGCACCTACAATGAGCAGTACTTC.

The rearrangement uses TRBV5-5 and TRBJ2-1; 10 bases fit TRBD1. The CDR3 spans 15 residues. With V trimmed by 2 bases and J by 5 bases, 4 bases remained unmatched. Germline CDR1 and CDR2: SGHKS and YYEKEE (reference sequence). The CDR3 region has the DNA TGTGCCAGCAGCTTTAGGGGACAGGGGAACAATGAGCAGTTCTTC. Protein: CASSFRGQGNNEQFF.

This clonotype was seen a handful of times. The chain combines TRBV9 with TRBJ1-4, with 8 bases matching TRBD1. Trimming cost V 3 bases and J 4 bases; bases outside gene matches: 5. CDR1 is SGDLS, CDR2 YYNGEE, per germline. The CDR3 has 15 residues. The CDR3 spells CASSDGQGVNEKLFF. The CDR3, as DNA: TGTGCCAGCAGCGACGGACAGGGCGTTAATGAAAAACTGTTTTTT.

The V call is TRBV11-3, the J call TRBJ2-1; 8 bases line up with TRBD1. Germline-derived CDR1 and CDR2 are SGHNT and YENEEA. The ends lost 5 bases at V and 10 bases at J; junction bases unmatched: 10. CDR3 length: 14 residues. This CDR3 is CASSRPGGYQEQFF. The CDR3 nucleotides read TGTGCCAGCAGCCGACCAGGGGGCTATCAGGAGCAGTTCTTC.

CDR3 nucleotides: TGTGCCAGCAGTTACAACAGAAACTACGAGCAGTACTTC. It encodes CASSYNRNYEQYF. The rearrangement joins TRBV27 to TRBJ2-7; D gene unclear. Germline values: CDR1 MNHEY, CDR2 SMNVEV (reference sequence). V dropped 4 bases and J dropped 3 bases, with 10 bases sitting between them. The CDR3 is made up of 13 amino acids.

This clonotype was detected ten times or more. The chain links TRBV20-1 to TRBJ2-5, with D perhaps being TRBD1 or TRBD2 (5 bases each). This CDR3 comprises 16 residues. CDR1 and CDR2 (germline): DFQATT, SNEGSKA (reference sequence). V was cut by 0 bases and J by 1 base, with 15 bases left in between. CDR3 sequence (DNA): TGCAGTGCTAGAGATCGGGGACGGACGCCCCAAGAGACCCAGTACTTC. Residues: CSARDRGRTPQETQYF.

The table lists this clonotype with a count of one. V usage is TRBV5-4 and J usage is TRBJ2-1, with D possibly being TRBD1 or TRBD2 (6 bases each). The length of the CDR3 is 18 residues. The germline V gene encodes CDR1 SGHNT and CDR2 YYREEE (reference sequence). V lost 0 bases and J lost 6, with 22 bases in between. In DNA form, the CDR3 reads TGTGCCAGCAGCTTGGTGGAGGGGGGACCCCTTTTCGCCAATGAGCAGTTCTTC. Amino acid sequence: CASSLVEGGPLFANEQFF. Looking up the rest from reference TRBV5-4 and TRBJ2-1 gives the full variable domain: ETGVTQSPTHLIKTRGQQVTLRCSSQSGHNTVSWYQQALGQGPQFIFQYYREEENGRGNFPPRFSGLQFPNYSSELNVNALELDDSALYLCASSLVEGGPLFANEQFFGPGTRLTVL.

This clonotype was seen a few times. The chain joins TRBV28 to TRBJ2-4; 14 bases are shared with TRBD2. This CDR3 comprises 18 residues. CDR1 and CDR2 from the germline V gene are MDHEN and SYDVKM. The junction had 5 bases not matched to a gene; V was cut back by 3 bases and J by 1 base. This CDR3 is CASSLEGLAGDAKNIQYF. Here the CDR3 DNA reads TGTGCCAGCAGTTTGGAGGGACTAGCGGGAGATGCCAAAAACATTCAGTACTTC.

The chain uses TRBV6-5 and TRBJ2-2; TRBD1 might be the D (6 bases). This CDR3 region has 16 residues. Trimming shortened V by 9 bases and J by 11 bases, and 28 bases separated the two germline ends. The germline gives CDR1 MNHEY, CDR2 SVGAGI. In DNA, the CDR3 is TGTGCCAGTTTAGGGGGACAAGGGCCCCTCGGCTTCGAGCTGTTTTTT. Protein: CASLGGQGPLGFELFF.

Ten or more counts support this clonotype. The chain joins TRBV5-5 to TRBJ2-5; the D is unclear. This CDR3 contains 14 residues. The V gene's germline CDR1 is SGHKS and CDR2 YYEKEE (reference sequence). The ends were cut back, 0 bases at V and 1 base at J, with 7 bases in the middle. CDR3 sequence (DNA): TGTGCCAGCAGCTTGGTATGGGTCCAAGAGACCCAGTACTTC. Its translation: CASSLVWVQETQYF.

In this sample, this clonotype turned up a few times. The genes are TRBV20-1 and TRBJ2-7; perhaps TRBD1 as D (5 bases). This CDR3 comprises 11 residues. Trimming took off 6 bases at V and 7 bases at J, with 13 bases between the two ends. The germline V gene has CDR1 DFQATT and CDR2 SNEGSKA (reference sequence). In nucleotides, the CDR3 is TGCAGTGCCCGAAGCTCAGGGGAGCAGTACTTC. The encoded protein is CSARSSGEQYF.

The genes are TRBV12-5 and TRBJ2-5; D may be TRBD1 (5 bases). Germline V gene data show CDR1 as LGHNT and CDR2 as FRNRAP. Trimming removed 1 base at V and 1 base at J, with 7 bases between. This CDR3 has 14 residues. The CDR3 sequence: CASGLEGVQETQYF. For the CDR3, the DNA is TGTGCTAGTGGTTTGGAAGGGGTCCAAGAGACCCAGTACTTC.

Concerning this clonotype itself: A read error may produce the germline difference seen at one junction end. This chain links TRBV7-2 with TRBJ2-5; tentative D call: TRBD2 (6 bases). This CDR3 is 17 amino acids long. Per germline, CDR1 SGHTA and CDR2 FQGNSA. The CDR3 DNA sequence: TGTGCCAGCGGCTTAGGTTCGGGGGATAGGGGCCAAGAGACCCAGTACTTC. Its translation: CASGLGSGDRGQETQYF.

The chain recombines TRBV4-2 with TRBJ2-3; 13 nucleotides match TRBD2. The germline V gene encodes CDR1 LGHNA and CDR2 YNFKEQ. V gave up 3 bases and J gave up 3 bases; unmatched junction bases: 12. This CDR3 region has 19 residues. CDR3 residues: CASSQGRLAGGSQTDTQYF. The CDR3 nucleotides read TGTGCCAGCAGCCAGGGCCGACTAGCGGGAGGCTCTCAAACAGATACGCAGTATTTT.

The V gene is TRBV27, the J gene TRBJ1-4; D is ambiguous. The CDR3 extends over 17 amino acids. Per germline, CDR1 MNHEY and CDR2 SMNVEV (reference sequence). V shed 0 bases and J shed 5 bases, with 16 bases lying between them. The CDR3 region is CASSLSRSVGANEKLFF. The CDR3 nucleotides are TGTGCCAGCAGTTTATCGAGGTCGGTAGGAGCCAATGAAAAACTGTTTTTT.

This CDR3 reads CASSLEGQKTKEQFF. The CDR3 coding sequence is TGCGCCAGCAGCTTGGAGGGACAAAAAACAAAGGAGCAGTTCTTC. The J gene is TRBJ2-1, the V gene TRBV5-1, with D possibly TRBD1 on 6 matching bases. Deletions cut 0 bases from V and 10 bases from J, with 17 bases between. The germline gives CDR1 SGHRS, CDR2 YFSETQ. The CDR3 extends over 15 amino acids.

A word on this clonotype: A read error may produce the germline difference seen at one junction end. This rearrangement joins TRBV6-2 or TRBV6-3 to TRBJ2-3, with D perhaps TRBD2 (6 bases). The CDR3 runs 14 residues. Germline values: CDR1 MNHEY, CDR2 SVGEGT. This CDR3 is CASSAHQGGDTQCF. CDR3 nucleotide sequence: TGTGCCAGCAGTGCCCATCAGGGAGGAGATACGCAGTGTTTT.

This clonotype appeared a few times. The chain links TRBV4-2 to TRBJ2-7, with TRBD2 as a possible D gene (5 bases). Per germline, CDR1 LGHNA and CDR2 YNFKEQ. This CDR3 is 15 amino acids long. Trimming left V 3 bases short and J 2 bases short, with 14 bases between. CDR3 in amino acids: CASSHRESQPYEQYF. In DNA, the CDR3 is TGTGCCAGCAGCCATCGGGAATCCCAACCCTACGAGCAGTACTTC.